These 25 T cell receptor beta chains share one sample of origin, sequenced in a study of T-cell memory formation after mild COVID-19. TCRdb used MiXCR to reprocess the 5' RACE reads, holding one entry per CDR3 protein. The data hold 240,000 or so distinct CDR3 sequences, with over 9% observed a single time. The sample was PBMCs or a T cell subset sorted from them (not recorded which). The source of these receptors is a man aged 18-30 years who had mild COVID-19 (a few samples of this study predate the infection). Cell type and time point are not known.

The chain recombines TRBV7-9 with TRBJ2-1, with 10 bases matching TRBD2. There are 16 residues in the CDR3. Trimming cost V 4 bases and J 9 bases; bases outside gene matches: 12. The germline gives CDR1 SEHNR, CDR2 FQNEAQ (reference sequence). The DNA for the CDR3 is TGTGCCAGCAGCTCCTTACTAGCGGGGCGGTCGAGTGAGCAGTTCTTC. This codes for CASSSLLAGRSSEQFF. Complete variable domain (other parts from reference TRBV7-9 and TRBJ2-1): DTGVSQNPRHKITKRGQNVTFRCDPISEHNRLYWYRQTLGQGPEFLTYFQNEAQLEKSRLLSDRFSAERPKGSFSTLEIQRTEQGDSAMYLCASSSLLAGRSSEQFFGPGTRLTVL.

This clonotype was seen many times. The chain uses TRBV5-1 and TRBJ2-3; D is ambiguous. Germline V CDR1 and CDR2: SGHRS, YFSETQ. This CDR3 contains 15 residues. V was clipped by 0 bases and J by 3 bases, with 11 bases between them. The CDR3 sequence: CASSLEVDWTDTQYF. The CDR3 coding sequence is TGCGCCAGCAGCTTGGAGGTAGACTGGACAGATACGCAGTATTTT.

This clonotype appeared a few times. The chain joins TRBV12-3 or TRBV12-4 to TRBJ2-7; D remains ambiguous. V was pared by 1 base and J by 5 bases, with 3 bases between. The CDR3 spans 11 residues. The CDR3 is CASSLGNEQYV. Here the CDR3 DNA reads TGTGCCAGCAGTTTAGGGAACGAGCAGTACGTC.

This clonotype was found a few times. V and J are TRBV6-5 and TRBJ1-2; D might be TRBD1 (6 bases). With 11 bases removed from V and 13 bases from J, the gap between germline ends came to 20 bases. CDR1 and CDR2 (germline): MNHEY, SVGAGI. CDR3 length: 11 amino acids. The CDR3: CAAGDTSPTTF. The CDR3 bases are TGTGCCGCCGGGGACACCTCTCCCACCACCTTC.

The chain couples TRBV5-1 to TRBJ1-2; D might be TRBD1 (5 bases). Deletions cut 4 bases from V and 7 bases from J, with 14 bases between. The V gene's germline CDR1 is SGHRS and CDR2 YFSETQ. The CDR3 spans 13 residues. CDR3 sequence (DNA): TGCGCCAGCAGCCCCGACAGCTCCCCTGGCTACACCTTC. This encodes CASSPDSSPGYTF.

The chain uses TRBV20-1 and TRBJ1-6, with D perhaps matching TRBD1 (6 bases). V gave up 0 bases and J gave up 1 base, with 13 bases separating them. The CDR3 covers 17 residues. CDR1 and CDR2 from the germline V gene are DFQATT and SNEGSKA (reference sequence). The CDR3 region is CSARDRRGQSYNSPLHF. In nucleotides, the CDR3 is TGCAGTGCTAGAGATAGGCGGGGACAATCCTATAATTCACCCCTCCACTTT.

This clonotype was observed a handful of times. This chain links TRBV5-1 with TRBJ2-1; D not resolved. Germline lookup yields CDR1 SGHRS and CDR2 YFSETQ. The V and J ends lost 3 bases and 6 bases respectively, with 16 bases between them. This CDR3 has 15 residues. CDR3 DNA: TGCGCCAGCAGCTCGAACGTGTTCCCCCTCAATGAGCAGTTCTTC. Its translation: CASSSNVFPLNEQFF.

This clonotype was detected a few times. This chain joins TRBV10-3 and TRBJ1-1; D is unclear. The V and J ends lost 0 bases and 4 bases respectively, with 15 bases between them. The CDR3 runs 16 residues. Germline assignment: CDR1 ENHRY and CDR2 SYGVKD. The CDR3 spells CAISESGVPIRTEAFF. The CDR3 DNA reads as TGTGCCATCAGTGAGTCCGGGGTTCCCATCCGCACTGAAGCTTTCTTT.

This clonotype showed up just a few times. The chain is built from TRBV6-6 and TRBJ1-5; TRBD1 is a possible D gene (6 bases). Germline V gene data show CDR1 as MNHNY and CDR2 as SVGAGI (reference sequence). The CDR3 sequence is 16 residues long. Trimming left V 6 bases short and J 6 bases short, with 21 bases between. The CDR3 protein is CASRRDKGTQGQPQHF. The CDR3, as DNA: TGTGCCAGCAGAAGAGATAAAGGGACACAAGGTCAGCCCCAGCATTTT.

The V gene is TRBV2, the J gene TRBJ2-1; D is unresolved. The V gene's germline CDR1 is SNHLY and CDR2 FYNNEI. The CDR3 loop spans 11 amino acids. Between the trimmed V and J ends, which lost 8 bases and 2 bases, there was a span of 4 bases. CDR3 in amino acids: CASGPYNEQFF. The CDR3 region has the DNA TGTGCCAGCGGGCCCTACAATGAGCAGTTCTTC.

This clonotype was recorded a few times. In DNA form, the CDR3 reads TGCGCCAGCAGCCAAGAAAGAAACACCGTGCTGAACACCGGGGAGCTGTTTTTT. Translating it yields CASSQERNTVLNTGELFF. The J gene is TRBJ2-2, the V gene TRBV4-3; D is uncertain. V was shortened by 0 bases and J by 1 base, with 15 bases between the two germline ends. The CDR3 totals 18 residues. The germline V gene has CDR1 LGHNA and CDR2 YSLEER.

V usage is TRBV4-2 and J usage is TRBJ2-7; D might be TRBD2 (6 bases). There are 16 residues in the CDR3. Between the trimmed V and J ends, which lost 1 base and 4 bases, there was a span of 17 bases. The germline V gene encodes CDR1 LGHNA and CDR2 YNFKEQ. The chain's CDR3 is CASSQAGASGFYEQYF. CDR3 in DNA: TGTGCCAGCAGCCAAGCGGGAGCGAGCGGGTTTTACGAGCAGTACTTC.

This clonotype showed up just a few times. This sequence joins TRBV6-1 and TRBJ1-2; weak D call: TRBD1 (6 bases). The CDR3 length is 14 residues. The V and J ends lost 2 bases and 2 bases respectively, with 9 bases between them. The germline gives CDR1 MNHNS, CDR2 SASEGT. The CDR3 DNA is TGTGCCAGCAGTGAACCCCAGGGGAACTATGGCTACACCTTC. It codes for CASSEPQGNYGYTF.

The chain employs TRBV19 and TRBJ2-1; D may match TRBD1 or TRBD2 (5 bases each). Trimming shortened V by 4 bases and J by 1 base, and 8 bases separated the two germline ends. This CDR3 is 14 amino acids long. The germline V gene encodes CDR1 LNHDA and CDR2 SQIVND (reference sequence). CDR3 DNA: TGTGCCAGTAGTAGGGGGAGTTCCTACAATGAGCAGTTCTTC. Protein: CASSRGSSYNEQFF.

The chain uses TRBV10-3 and TRBJ2-7; possibly TRBD2 for D (5 bases). CDR3 length: 15 residues. Germline V gene data show CDR1 as ENHRY and CDR2 as SYGVKD. The ends were cut back, 0 bases at V and 5 bases at J, with 14 bases in the middle. Here the CDR3 DNA reads TGTGCCATCAGTGAGTCTAAGCCTTACGGGGACGAGCAGTACTTC. Its translation: CAISESKPYGDEQYF.

This clonotype was counted only a few times. The genes are TRBV7-2 and TRBJ1-3, with TRBD1 identical over 7 bases. The CDR3 totals 14 residues. Germline CDR1 is SGHTA and CDR2 is FQGNSA. Germline trimming cut 1 base from V and 8 bases from J; bases unmatched to any gene: 5. This chain's CDR3 is CASSLVGRGDTIYF. Here the CDR3 DNA reads TGTGCCAGCAGCTTAGTGGGCAGGGGGGACACCATATATTTT.

This clonotype was seen more than once but under ten times. V gene TRBV11-2 combines with J gene TRBJ2-1, with 9 positions matching TRBD1. Germline V gene lookup returns CDR1 SGHAT and CDR2 FQNNGV. V shed 4 bases and J 7 bases; nucleotides not matched to a gene: 2. The CDR3 totals 13 residues. The CDR3 protein is CASSYRGRNEQFF. CDR3 DNA: TGTGCCAGCAGCTACAGGGGGCGGAATGAGCAGTTCTTC. Looking up the rest from reference TRBV11-2 and TRBJ2-1 gives the full variable domain: EAGVAQSPRYKIIEKRQSVAFWCNPISGHATLYWYQQILGQGPKLLIQFQNNGVVDDSQLPKDRFSAERLKGVDSTLKIQPAKLEDSAVYLCASSYRGRNEQFFGPGTRLTVL.

This clonotype was observed a handful of times. The V and J genes are TRBV29-1 and TRBJ1-4, with 8 bases fitting TRBD1. This CDR3 is built from 14 residues. Germline V lookup: CDR1 SQVTM, CDR2 ANQGSEA. V shed 4 bases, J shed 6 bases, and the junction held 7 bases outside the gene matches. DNA for the CDR3: TGCAGCGTTGCGACAGGGGTTAGTGATGAAAAACTGTTTTTT. It encodes CSVATGVSDEKLFF.

This clonotype turned up a few times. This sequence joins TRBV6-1 and TRBJ1-1, with D possibly TRBD1 on 6 matching bases. Trimming took off 2 bases at V and 3 bases at J, with 10 bases between the two ends. The CDR3 is 14 residues long. Germline CDR1 and CDR2: MNHNS and SASEGT. The CDR3 sequence: CASSEQQGYTEAFF. The CDR3 nucleotides read TGTGCCAGCAGTGAACAGCAGGGGTACACTGAAGCTTTCTTT.

The chain recombines TRBV9 with TRBJ1-2, with no clear D. The CDR3 is made up of 11 amino acids. Trimming removed 2 bases from V and 14 bases from J, with 13 bases in between. The germline V gene encodes CDR1 SGDLS and CDR2 YYNGEE. The CDR3 DNA sequence: TGTGCCAGCAGCGTCTTGTCAGCACCGACCTTC. This sequence encodes CASSVLSAPTF.

The chain uses TRBV4-2 and TRBJ2-3, with D perhaps matching TRBD2 (6 bases). This CDR3 comprises 16 residues. The V end lost 6 bases, the J end lost 3 bases, and 19 bases lay between the germline ends. Germline lookup yields CDR1 LGHNA and CDR2 YNFKEQ. The CDR3 DNA sequence: TGTGCCAGCAGGGGGACGGAGGGATCCGCGACAGATACGCAGTATTTT. It is translated as CASRGTEGSATDTQYF.

The chain employs TRBV4-3 and TRBJ1-1; unclear D gene. Trimming took off 11 bases at V and 2 bases at J, with 15 bases between the two ends. The CDR3 sequence is 13 residues long. The germline V gene has CDR1 LGHNA and CDR2 YSLEER. CDR3 coding DNA: TGCGCCGCCTCAGCCTCCCAAAACACTGAAGCTTTCTTT. Protein product: CAASASQNTEAFF.

This clonotype was seen a few times. The chain is built from TRBV6-2 or TRBV6-3 and TRBJ1-5, with D possibly being TRBD1 (5 bases). Between the trimmed V and J ends, which lost 2 bases and 10 bases, there was a span of 15 bases. CDR1 and CDR2 from the germline V gene are MNHEY and SVGEGT. The CDR3 has 14 amino acids. CDR3 sequence (DNA): TGTGCCAGCAGTTACCGGACACCCTCTACACCCCAGCATTTT. Protein sequence: CASSYRTPSTPQHF.

This clonotype was seen only a few times. This chain links TRBV4-3 with TRBJ2-1, with 10 positions matching TRBD2. V gave up 3 bases and J gave up 4 bases; unmatched junction bases: 6. CDR3 length: 16 amino acids. From germline, CDR1 is LGHNA and CDR2 YSLEER. CDR3 nucleotide sequence: TGCGCCAGCAGCCAGGCAAGGACTAGCGGTTACAATGAGCAGTTCTTC. Translating gives CASSQARTSGYNEQFF.

A few counts support this clonotype. The rearrangement links TRBV5-1 to TRBJ2-3; 10 bases fit TRBD2. Losses at the gene ends were 2 bases for V and 1 base for J; bases not matched to a gene: 4. CDR1 is SGHRS and CDR2 is YFSETQ in the germline V gene. This CDR3 contains 16 residues. In nucleotides, the CDR3 is TGCGCCAGCAGCTTCGAAGGACTAGCGGGCACAGATACGCAGTATTTT. This encodes CASSFEGLAGTDTQYF.